This entry is about one T cell receptor (beta chain). Antigen specificity is unknown. This entry belongs to a study of T cell responses to AZD1222 COVID-19 vaccine. Study results and limitations: Breadth and depth of Spike-specific TCRs rose after two AZD1222 doses.

Libraries were prepared by immunoSEQ multiplex PCR; TCRdb keeps only in-frame clonotypes and omits some of them. The sample records approximately 190,000 clones, approximately 95% being singletons. Trimming removed 5 bases at V and 0 bases at J, with 5 bases between. The CDR3 runs to 13 residues. Germline V gene sequence: CDR1 SEHNR, CDR2 FQNEAQ (reference sequence). This chain joins TRBV7-9 and TRBJ1-5; D unresolved. The specimen was peripheral blood, collected 28 days after the second AZD1222 dose. The clonotype originates from an adult who received the AZD1222 COVID-19 vaccine. The CDR3 sequence: CASSKDSNQPQHF. The CDR3 DNA reads TGTGCCAGCAGCAAGGATAGCAATCAGCCCCAGCATTTT. The variable domain in full, completed from reference TRBV7-9 and TRBJ1-5, reads DTGVSQNPRHKITKRGQNVTFRCDPISEHNRLYWYRQTLGQGPEFLTYFQNEAQLEKSRLLSDRFSAERPKGSFSTLEIQRTEQGDSAMYLCASSKDSNQPQHFGDGTRLSIL.